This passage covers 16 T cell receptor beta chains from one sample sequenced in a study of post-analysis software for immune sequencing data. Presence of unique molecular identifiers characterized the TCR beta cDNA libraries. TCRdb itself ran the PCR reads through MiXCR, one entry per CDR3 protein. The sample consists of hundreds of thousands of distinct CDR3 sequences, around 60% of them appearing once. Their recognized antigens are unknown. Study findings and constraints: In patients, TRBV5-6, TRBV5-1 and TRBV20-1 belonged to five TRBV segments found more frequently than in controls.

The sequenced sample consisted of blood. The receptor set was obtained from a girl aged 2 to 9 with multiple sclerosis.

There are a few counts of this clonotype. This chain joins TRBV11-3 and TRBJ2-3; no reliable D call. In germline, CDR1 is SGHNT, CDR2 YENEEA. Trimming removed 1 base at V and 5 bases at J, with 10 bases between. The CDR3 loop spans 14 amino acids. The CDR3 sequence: CASSLGSREDTQYF. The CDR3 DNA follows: TGTGCCAGCAGCTTAGGTTCAAGGGAAGATACGCAGTATTTT.

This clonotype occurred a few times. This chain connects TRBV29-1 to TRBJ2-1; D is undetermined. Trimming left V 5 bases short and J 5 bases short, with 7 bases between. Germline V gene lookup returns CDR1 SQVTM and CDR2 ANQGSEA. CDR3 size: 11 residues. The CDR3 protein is CSVSWNNEQFF. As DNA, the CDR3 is TGCAGCGTTAGTTGGAACAATGAGCAGTTCTTC.

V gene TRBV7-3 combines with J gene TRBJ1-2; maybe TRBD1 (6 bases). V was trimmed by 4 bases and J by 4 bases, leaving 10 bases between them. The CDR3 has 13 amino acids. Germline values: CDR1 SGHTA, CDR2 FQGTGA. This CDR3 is CASSSGEGYGYTF. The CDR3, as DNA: TGTGCCAGCAGCTCAGGGGAGGGCTATGGCTACACCTTC.

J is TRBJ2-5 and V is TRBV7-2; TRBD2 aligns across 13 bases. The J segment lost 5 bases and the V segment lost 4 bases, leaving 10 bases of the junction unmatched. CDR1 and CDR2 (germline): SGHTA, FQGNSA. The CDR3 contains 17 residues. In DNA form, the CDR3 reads TGTGCCAGCAGCTCGGAGGGACTAGCGGGGATAGGGGAGACCCAGTACTTC. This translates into CASSSEGLAGIGETQYF.

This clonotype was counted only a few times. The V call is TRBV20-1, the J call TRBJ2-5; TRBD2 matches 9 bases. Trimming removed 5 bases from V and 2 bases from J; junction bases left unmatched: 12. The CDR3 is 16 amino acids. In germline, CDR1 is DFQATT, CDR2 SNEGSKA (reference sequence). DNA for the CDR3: TGCAGTGCTCGGCCGACTAGCGGAAGTAATCAAGAGACCCAGTACTTC. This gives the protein CSARPTSGSNQETQYF.

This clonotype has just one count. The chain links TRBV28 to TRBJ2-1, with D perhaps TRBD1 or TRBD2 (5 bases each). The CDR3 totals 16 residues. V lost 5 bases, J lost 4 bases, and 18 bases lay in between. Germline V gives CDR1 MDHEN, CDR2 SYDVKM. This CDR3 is CASSPGTFLSYNEQFF. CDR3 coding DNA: TGTGCCAGCAGTCCGGGGACCTTTTTATCTTACAATGAGCAGTTCTTC.

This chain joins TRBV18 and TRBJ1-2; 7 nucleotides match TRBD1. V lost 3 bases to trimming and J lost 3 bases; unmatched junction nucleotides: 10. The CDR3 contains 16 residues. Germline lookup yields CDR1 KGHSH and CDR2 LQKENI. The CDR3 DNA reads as TGTGCCAGCTCACCTCTCGTCCGGGACAGAGACTATGGCTACACCTTC. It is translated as CASSPLVRDRDYGYTF.

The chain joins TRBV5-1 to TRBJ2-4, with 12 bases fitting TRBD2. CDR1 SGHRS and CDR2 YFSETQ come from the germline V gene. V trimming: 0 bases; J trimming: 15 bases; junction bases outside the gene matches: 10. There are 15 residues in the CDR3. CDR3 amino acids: CASSLGLAGDAGRYF. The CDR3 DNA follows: TGCGCCAGCAGCTTGGGACTAGCGGGGGATGCAGGTCGGTACTTC.

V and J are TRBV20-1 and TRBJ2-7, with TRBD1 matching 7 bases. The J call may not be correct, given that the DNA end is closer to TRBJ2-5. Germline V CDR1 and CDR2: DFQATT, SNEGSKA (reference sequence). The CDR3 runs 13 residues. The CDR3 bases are TGCAGTGCTAGTTTACAGGGGCGAGAGACCCAGTACTTC. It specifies CSASLQGRETQYF.

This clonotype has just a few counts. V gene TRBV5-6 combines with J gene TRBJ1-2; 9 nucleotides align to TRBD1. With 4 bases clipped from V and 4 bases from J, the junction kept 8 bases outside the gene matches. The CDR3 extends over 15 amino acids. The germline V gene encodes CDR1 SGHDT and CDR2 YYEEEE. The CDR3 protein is CASSNWTGAGYGYTF. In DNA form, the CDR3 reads TGTGCCAGCAGCAATTGGACAGGGGCCGGCTATGGCTACACCTTC.

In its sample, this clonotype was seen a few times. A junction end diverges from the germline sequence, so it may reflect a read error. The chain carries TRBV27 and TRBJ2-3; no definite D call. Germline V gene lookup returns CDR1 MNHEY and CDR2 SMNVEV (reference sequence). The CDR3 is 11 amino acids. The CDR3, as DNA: TGTGTCAGCAGTTCCGCCAATACGCAGTATTTT. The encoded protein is CVSSSANTQYF.

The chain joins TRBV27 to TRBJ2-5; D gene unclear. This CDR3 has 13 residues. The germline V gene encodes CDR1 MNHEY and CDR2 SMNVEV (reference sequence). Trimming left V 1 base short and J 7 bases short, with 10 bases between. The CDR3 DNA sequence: TGTGCCAGCAGTTTATTAGAATACGGGACCCAGTACTTC. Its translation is CASSLLEYGTQYF.

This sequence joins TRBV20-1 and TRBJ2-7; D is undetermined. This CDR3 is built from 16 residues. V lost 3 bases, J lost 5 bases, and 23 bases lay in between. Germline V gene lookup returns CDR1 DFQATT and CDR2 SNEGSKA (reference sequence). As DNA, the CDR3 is TGCAGTGCTAGCAGCAAGGCAGAAACATTCCGCCACGAGCAGTACTTC. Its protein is CSASSKAETFRHEQYF.

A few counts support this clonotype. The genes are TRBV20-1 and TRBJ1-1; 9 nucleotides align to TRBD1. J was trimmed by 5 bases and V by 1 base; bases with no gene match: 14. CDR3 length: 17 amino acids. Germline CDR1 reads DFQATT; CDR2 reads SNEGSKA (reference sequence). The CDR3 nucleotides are TGCAGTGCTAGAGTACCCTCGGGACAGGGAGGTGGTACTGAAGCTTTCTTT. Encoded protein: CSARVPSGQGGGTEAFF.

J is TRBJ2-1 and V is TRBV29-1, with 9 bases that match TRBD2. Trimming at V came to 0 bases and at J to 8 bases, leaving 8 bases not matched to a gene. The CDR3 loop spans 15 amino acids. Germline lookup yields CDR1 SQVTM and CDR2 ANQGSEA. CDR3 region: CSVEEDSGRRDEQFF. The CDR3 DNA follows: TGCAGCGTTGAAGAAGATAGCGGGAGAAGGGATGAGCAGTTCTTC.

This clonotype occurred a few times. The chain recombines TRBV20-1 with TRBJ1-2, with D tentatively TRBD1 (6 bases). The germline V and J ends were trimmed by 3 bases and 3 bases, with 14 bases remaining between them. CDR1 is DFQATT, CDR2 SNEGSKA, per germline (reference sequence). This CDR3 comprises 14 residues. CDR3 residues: CSASERTDHYGYTF. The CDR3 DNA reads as TGCAGTGCTAGTGAACGGACAGACCACTATGGCTACACCTTC.